This T cell receptor beta chain was sequenced for a study of Graves' ophthalmopathy and Graves' hyperthyroidism. In the study overall: Pretreatment peripheral blood was obtained at initial diagnosis.

As regards this clonotype: Antigen unknown.

Regarding the study as a whole: Most thyroid clonotypes expanded beyond 0.001 frequency were also found in blood.

As the template, RNA transcripts were used to amplify TCR beta CDR3 regions. The workflow started with a first-round RT-PCR run with HTBI primers and then moved on to a second-round multiplex PCR. MiXCR was run by TCRdb on the multiplex PCR reads, yielding one entry per CDR3 protein. The repertoire holds hundreds of thousands of distinct CDR3 sequences, with roughly 41% as singletons. J gave up 2 bases and V 1 base, and 7 bases lay outside the gene matches. Germline V gene lookup returns CDR1 SGHAT and CDR2 FQNNGV. CDR3 size: 16 residues. Input material: peripheral blood. This TCR was recovered from an adult man with Graves' ophthalmopathy. The chain couples TRBV11-2 to TRBJ2-7, with 8 bases lining up with TRBD1. The CDR3 sequence is CASSLGGQGSTYEQYF. The DNA for the CDR3 is TGTGCCAGCAGCTTAGGTGGACAGGGCAGTACCTACGAGCAGTACTTC.